The TCR beta chain described here comes from a study of T cell clonality in common variable immunodeficiency. Study-wide results and limits: Fewer TCRbeta clones were shared among CVID subjects than controls. Reportedly, TCR beta sequences from common variable immunodeficiency showed fewer deletions and N-nucleotide insertions.

This clone was observed a handful of times. Its antigen is as yet unknown. The read terminates 3 residues ahead of where the CDR3 ends, so the germline J gene completes it. Sequencing input was equivalent genomic DNA from CVID and controls. Data came from immunoSEQ multiplex PCR; TCRdb stores just in-frame clones and leaves some out. The sample shows around 21,000 clones, no singletons; the ten largest hold roughly 2.7%. CDR1 SNHLY and CDR2 FYNNEI come from the germline V gene. V shed 3 bases and J 8 bases; nucleotides not matched to a gene: 3. This CDR3 is 14 amino acids long. The CVID group had fewer than 19 females and 25 to 35 males, mean age approximately 40. Blood samples were heparinized, roughly 5 to 9 ml per donor.

This sequence originates from a human donor with common variable immunodeficiency. The chain recombines TRBV2 with TRBJ2-3; TRBD2 matches at 12 bases. Sequences were obtained from peripheral blood mononuclear cells. The CDR3 DNA, read in part, is TGTGCCAGCAGTGAGACTAGCGGGGGTCTTACG. This sequence encodes CASSETSGGLT. The CDR3 reads in full as CASSETSGGLTQYF.